The present entry profiles one TCR beta chain with its context. The antigen is unknown. These data originate in a study of chemoradiotherapy in HPV16-positive cancers. Whole-study context: Candidate HPV-specific clones and shared TCR motifs came from two HPV16-positive patients. Study observations and caveats: Candidate HPV-specific clones and E7-related TCR motifs grew in tumor during treatment. Only a couple of HPV16-positive patients supplied the functional HPV-specificity definition.

Libraries were prepared by immunoSEQ multiplex PCR; TCRdb keeps only in-frame clonotypes and omits some of them. The repertoire holds around 6,200 clones, with roughly 80% as singletons. Trimming stripped 3 bases from V and 5 bases from J, with 10 bases between. CDR1 and CDR2 (germline): LNHDA, SQIVND (reference sequence). The CDR3 has 13 amino acids. The TCR sequence derives from a human donor with HPV-associated anogenital cancer. The chain couples TRBV19 to TRBJ1-1; no firm D call. The sequencing used tumor tissue, collected from a patient who underwent chemoradiotherapy. The CDR3 loop is CASSIARGTEAFF. CDR3 in DNA: TGTGCCAGTAGTATCGCCAGAGGGACTGAAGCTTTCTTT.